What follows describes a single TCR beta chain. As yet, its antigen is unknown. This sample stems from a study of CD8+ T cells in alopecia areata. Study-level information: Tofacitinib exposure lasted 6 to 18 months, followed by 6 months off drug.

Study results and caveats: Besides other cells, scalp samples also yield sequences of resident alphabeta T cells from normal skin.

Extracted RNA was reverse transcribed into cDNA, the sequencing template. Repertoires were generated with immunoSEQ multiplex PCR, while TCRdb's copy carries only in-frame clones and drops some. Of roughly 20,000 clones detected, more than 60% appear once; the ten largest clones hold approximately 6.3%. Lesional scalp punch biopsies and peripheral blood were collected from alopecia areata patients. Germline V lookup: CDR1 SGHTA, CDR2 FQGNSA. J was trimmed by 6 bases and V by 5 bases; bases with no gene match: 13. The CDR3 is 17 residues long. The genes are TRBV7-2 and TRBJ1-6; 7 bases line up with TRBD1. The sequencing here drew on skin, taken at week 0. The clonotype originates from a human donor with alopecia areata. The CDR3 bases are TGTGCCAGCAGCCCGGACAGGTTCAGGTGGGGTAATTCACCCCTCCACTTT. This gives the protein CASSPDRFRWGNSPLHF.